The 5 T cell receptor beta chains reported below all come from one sample, sequenced in a study of blood T cell repertoires in COVID-19. Data came from immunoSEQ multiplex PCR; TCRdb stores just in-frame clones and leaves some out. Here the sample spans under 95,000 clones, about 80% being singletons. Sequenced input: peripheral blood. These receptor sequences come from a man aged 45-65 years with active or convalescent COVID-19.

J is TRBJ2-7 and V is TRBV21-1; the DNA was not compared with TRBD1, the D call given in the table. TRBV21-1 is a pseudogene. The CDR3 extends over 18 amino acids. The chain's CDR3 is CASSKGYRDHSRVYEQYF. CDR3 nucleotides: TGTGCCAGCAGCAAAGGATACAGGGACCACTCACGGGTGTACGAGCAGTACTTC.

This clone was observed a handful of times. The rearrangement links TRBV2 to TRBJ2-7; tentatively, D is TRBD2 (6 bases). Germline CDR1 reads SNHLY; CDR2 reads FYNNEI. The CDR3 is made up of 14 amino acids. The germline V and J ends were trimmed by 8 bases and 0 bases, with 14 bases remaining between them. The CDR3 DNA follows: TGTGCCAGCTCCCCGGCGGGGAGCTCCTACGAGCAGTACTTC. Its translation is CASSPAGSSYEQYF.

This clone appeared a single time. The chain carries TRBV24-1 and TRBJ2-2; 8 bases map to TRBD2. Per the germline V gene, CDR1 is KGHDR and CDR2 is SFDVKD. Trimming at V came to 4 bases and at J to 2 bases, leaving 8 bases not matched to a gene. This CDR3 has 17 amino acids. The CDR3 sequence is CATSDLPGLGNTGELFF. The CDR3 nucleotides are TGTGCCACCAGTGACCTTCCGGGACTAGGAAACACCGGGGAGCTGTTTTTT.

This clone was counted between two and nine times. V gene TRBV14 combines with J gene TRBJ2-1; D may be TRBD2 (5 bases). The CDR3 runs to 14 residues. V lost 3 bases to trimming and J lost 5 bases, with 11 bases between them. Germline lookup yields CDR1 SGHDN and CDR2 FVKESK. The CDR3 sequence is CASSQLGLDNEQFF. For the CDR3, the DNA is TGTGCCAGCAGCCAGCTTGGACTGGACAATGAGCAGTTCTTC. The full variable domain, rest sourced from reference TRBV14 and TRBJ2-1, is EAGVTQFPSHSVIEKGQTVTLRCDPISGHDNLYWYRRVMGKEIKFLLHFVKESKQDESGMPNNRFLAERTGGTYSTLKVQPAELEDSGVYFCASSQLGLDNEQFFGPGTRLTVL.

This clone has only a few counts. The genes are TRBV3-1 (or the pseudogene TRBV3-2) and TRBJ2-2; tentatively, D is TRBD1 (6 bases). Per the germline V gene, CDR1 is LGHDT and CDR2 is YNNKEL (reference sequence). The germline V and J ends were trimmed by 3 bases and 1 base, with 12 bases remaining between them. The CDR3 is 16 amino acids. The CDR3 DNA reads as TGTGCCAGCAGCCACCCCAGAGGGGGGAACACCGGGGAGCTGTTTTTT. Translated, it gives CASSHPRGGNTGELFF.